These T cell receptor beta chains were read from a single sample in a study of blood T cells in healthy people across ages. From the 5' RACE reads, TCRdb called clonotypes with MiXCR, one entry per CDR3 protein. The sample holds approximately 1,100,000 distinct CDR3 sequences, over 35% seen once. The sequencing sample was made of blood. These receptors all stem from a woman aged 55 to 70 in good health. Each CDR3 is given with its conserved first and last residue. Rows give clone size only sometimes, using once, few, many, or a class for an expanded clone.

. TRBV2 CASSGDRGANTEAFF
. TRBV9 CASGGGSYNEQFF
. TRBV27 CASSRFTAQRTDTQYF
few TRBV27 CASSPTVSYNEQFF
. TRBV4-1 CASSYTGVIDTQYF
few TRBV20-1 CSATPGLVMTGEQYF
few TRBV28 CASSSPPPVGGGDTQYF
. TRBV6-6 CASSPRLAGRYEQYF
. TRBV5-6 CASSHLREWGQETQYF
few TRBV9 CASSVAWRDTEAFF
. TRBV3-1 CASSPDRPQETQYF
. TRBV20-1 CSASSLAGVEEQYF
. TRBV20-1 CSARAFRTSGNEQFF
many TRBV20-1 CSARDRQGHEQYF
few TRBV5-4 CASSLNRGSGNEQYF
. TRBV12-3/TRBV12-4 CASSPGRGRADTQYF
. TRBV11-1 CASSFTTGSVTDTQYF